This T cell receptor (beta chain) was retrieved from a study of regulatory T cells in long-lasting Graves disease (dated by TCRdb to 2020 to 2022). Notes on the research overall: In the newly diagnosed Graves' disease group, patients had been taking antithyroid drugs for less than 3 months. Peripheral blood TCR sequencing and RNA sequencing compared persistent Graves' disease patients with newly diagnosed Graves' disease patients. The study was conducted in China and was registered as a clinical trial. A total of some 35 samples underwent TCR sequencing, from roughly 13 patients with persistent Graves' disease and 20 or so patients with newly diagnosed Graves' disease.

This clonotype was counted at least ten times. Its antigen specificity is not known. Per-nucleotide qualities are absent, and no much larger clonotype sits a single base away. Points the paper makes about the study in general: Persistent Graves' disease patients showed lower TCR Shannon entropy and fewer highly expanded clones than newly diagnosed patients, suggesting clonal expansion. The authors acknowledged the small sample size as a limitation that may reduce accuracy. Persistent patients shared more public clonotypes among themselves (around 2,800) than newly diagnosed patients did (nearly 1,000). Only the TCR beta chain was sequenced and analyzed. The study examined only peripheral blood because the primary lesion, thyroid tissue, could not be accessed. TRBV28, TRBJ1-2 and TRBJ2-5 were preferentially used in persistent disease, while TRBV20-1 and TRBJ2-1 were favored in newly diagnosed disease.

The sample's time point label, decoded: newly diagnosed GD, antithyroid drugs for less than 3 months. RNA was extracted from PBMCs in TRIzol for both TCR sequencing and RNA sequencing. Graves' disease was diagnosed according to American Thyroid Association guidelines. The patients came from an endocrinology department in Xi'an, China. Each patient gave roughly 8.4 milliliters of peripheral blood, collected in an EDTA anticoagulant tube. PBMCs were isolated by Ficoll Paque Plus density gradient separation without further T cell sorting. An Agilent 2100 Bioanalyzer and agarose gel were used to check RNA quality, while a NanoDrop 2000 measured RNA concentration. The library was made by multiplex PCR. The sample was run on an Illumina HiSeq 4000. TCR beta libraries were built with iRepertoire HTBI primers and Arm-PCR amplification of CDR3 regions. PCR products were gel purified before sequencing. The original pipeline was this. A total of some 65 TRBV and 14 TRBJ segments were identified across samples and were used for gene usage analysis of CDR3 amino acid clonotypes. COPE and FqMerger were used to merge filtered high-quality paired reads into contigs. BLAST was used to align contigs to IMGT TRBV, TRBD and TRBJ reference genes, with CDR3 defined following IMGT. Highly expanded clones were defined as clonotypes with a frequency above 0.1%. Shannon entropy served as the measure of repertoire diversity, while the Gini coefficient captured V-J evenness. Clonotypes shared by more than one individual were considered public. The public reads were reprocessed in TCRdb via fastp at Q25 and MiXCR, keeping in-frame beta chains. Each entry merges the rows of one CDR3 protein and shows their most common DNA and genes. The authors' filters were not applied to this entry. A total of roughly 360,000 distinct CDR3 sequences appear in this sample, roughly 10% of them only once. Approximately 17% of the sample is taken by the ten largest.

For CDR1 and CDR2, the germline V gene lists SNHLY and FYNNEI. The CDR3 numbers 15 residues from cysteine through phenylalanine. Of all the DNA, just the CDR3 is kept, 45 bases in frame from base 1. V is clipped by 4 bases and J by 1 base, and the sequence between their germline boundaries is 13 bases long. This sample also appeared in a second study, on T cells in Graves' hyperthyroidism and ophthalmopathy. The second study's authors report: A patient counted as having stable Graves' hyperthyroidism if no progression to ophthalmopathy occurred over 18 months of follow-up. Hyperthyroidism patients were newly diagnosed, with disease duration under 2 months, and aged 18 to 65 years. Patients with uncontrolled infections, other autoimmune diseases, pregnancy or lactation were excluded. Diagnoses were established on the basis of clinical symptoms, serum thyroxine and TRAb, thyroid ultrasound, and orbital computed tomography. The first round of RT-PCR for the TCR CDR3 was performed with the HTBI primer set and the Qiagen OneStep RT-PCR kit. Most expanded thyroid clonotypes (frequency above 0.001) were also detected in blood, a finding suggesting that blood repertoires may reflect thyroid immune responses. A model built on a 13 V-J signature distinguished ophthalmopathy from stable hyperthyroidism, reaching over 85% sensitivity and approximately 83% specificity in cross-validation and 80%/75% in testing. In validation, the model predicted progression to ophthalmopathy a median of roughly 6.2 months before onset, with around 70% sensitivity and almost 75% specificity. To identify TCR V-J signatures that set the groups apart, the researchers used a discovery cohort of about a hundred patients, made up of 40 to 45 with Graves' ophthalmopathy and approximately 57 with stable Graves' hyperthyroidism. Prospective prediction of ophthalmopathy was tested in an independent validation cohort of approximately 19 hyperthyroidism patients and 17 patients who later progressed to ophthalmopathy. The roughly 100 discovery patients were divided at random into training and test sets in a 7:3 ratio. The study also compared thyroid tissue and blood T-cell repertoires from several Graves' hyperthyroidism patients. After sampling, hyperthyroidism patients received methimazole starting at 30 mg daily, and ophthalmopathy patients received high-dose intravenous methylprednisolone. Libraries were constructed in a second round of multiplex PCR, after which size selection and purification were performed. Paired-end sequencing of the libraries was performed with 100 bp reads on an Illumina HiSeq2000. Raw data were processed with SOAPnuke, discarding reads with adapters, uncalled bases, mean Phred below 15, or no exact constant-primer or identifier match. High-quality paired reads were merged with COPE v1.2.5, and unique nucleotide sequences were defined as clonotypes. Clonotypes were aligned to IMGT TRBV, TRBD and TRBJ reference segments using MiTCR v1.1. Only V-J combinations with frequency above 0.0001, covering about 99% of repertoires, were analysed. The TCS score was defined as F50 (clonal expansion) divided by E x V (chaos), with BLOSUM62-based TCRdist calculated between CDR3 peptides within each V-J. Welch's t-statistics and random forest reduced around 550 V-J features to roughly 13, which were used in a naive Bayes classifier (R e1071). No statistical method was used to fix the sample size in advance, and group allocation was not hidden from the investigators. The paper reports TCR Vbeta CDR3 sequencing of 135 peripheral blood samples: over 40 ophthalmopathy, about 75 hyperthyroidism and about 17 progressor patients.

Sequencing used peripheral blood mononuclear cells (PBMCs), obtained at new diagnosis, from a patient treated with antithyroid drugs. The sequence joins TRBV2 to TRBJ1-1; tentative D gene TRBD1, with 6 bases matching. The clonotype originates from a woman aged 18-29 years with Graves disease. Donor details come from another sample of the same person, matched by shared clones. The CDR3 here reads CASSGPAGANTEAFF. The nucleotide sequence is given as TGTGCCAGCAGTGGTCCCGCGGGGGCGAACACTGAAGCTTTCTTT.